Below, 19 T cell receptor beta chains from the same sample are listed, as sequenced in a study of T cell responses to AZD1222 COVID-19 vaccine. Produced via immunoSEQ multiplex PCR; TCRdb's table is partial and in-frame only. The top ten hold approximately 0.88% of the sample, which has some 170,000 clones, just under 95% seen once. The starting material was peripheral blood, obtained on day 0 of AZD1222 vaccination. The receptors were gathered from an adult in good health.

V gene TRBV28 combines with J gene TRBJ1-2; D is possibly TRBD1 (6 bases). CDR3 size: 13 residues. Trimming left V 8 bases short and J 1 base short, with 11 bases between. Germline V gene data show CDR1 as MDHEN and CDR2 as SYDVKM. The CDR3 loop is CASRGTNNYGYTF. CDR3 sequence (DNA): TGTGCCAGCCGTGGGACAAATAACTATGGCTACACCTTC.

The chain links TRBV2 to TRBJ1-6, with D maybe TRBD1 (6 bases). Trimming shortened V by 4 bases and J by 4 bases, and 8 bases separated the two germline ends. The CDR3 totals 14 residues. CDR1 SNHLY and CDR2 FYNNEI come from the germline V gene. This chain's CDR3 is CASSARGYNSPLHF. The CDR3 region has the DNA TGTGCCAGCAGTGCTAGGGGGTATAATTCACCCCTCCACTTT.

V gene TRBV28 combines with J gene TRBJ2-1; 11 bases align to TRBD1. The CDR3 has 16 residues. CDR1 MDHEN and CDR2 SYDVKM come from the germline V gene. Germline trimming cut 2 bases from V and 7 bases from J; bases unmatched to any gene: 7. DNA for the CDR3: TGTGCCAGCAGTTTACCCGGGACAGGGGGTTCGAATGAGCAGTTCTTC. Translation gives CASSLPGTGGSNEQFF.

The V gene is TRBV7-2, the J gene TRBJ2-3; TRBD2 agrees at 13 bases. The CDR3 runs to 17 residues. Germline-derived CDR1 and CDR2 are SGHTA and FQGNSA. V gave up 0 bases and J gave up 5 bases; unmatched junction bases: 5. CDR3 loop: CASSLAPGLAGQDTQYF. The CDR3, as DNA: TGTGCCAGCAGCTTAGCGCCGGGACTAGCGGGACAAGATACGCAGTATTTT.

This clone is a singleton in its sample. The V call is TRBV7-8, the J call TRBJ1-6; possible D gene TRBD1, 5 bases. This CDR3 has 16 amino acids. With 9 bases removed from V and 9 bases from J, the gap between germline ends came to 24 bases. Germline loops: CDR1 SGHVS, CDR2 FQNEAQ. The CDR3 coding sequence is TGTGCCAGTCACTACGGGGGTTTAGGAGGTGGTTCACCCCTCCACTTT. Translated: CASHYGGLGGGSPLHF.

This rearrangement joins TRBV15 to TRBJ2-1; the D is unclear. The V gene's germline CDR1 is LNHNV and CDR2 YYDKDF (reference sequence). This CDR3 has 13 amino acids. V shed 1 base and J shed 3 bases, with 4 bases lying between them. The DNA of the CDR3 is TGTGCCACCAGCAGAGCGGGCTACAATGAGCAGTTCTTC. Translating it yields CATSRAGYNEQFF.

The gene calls are TRBV5-8 and TRBJ2-3; D gene unclear. Trimming took 1 base from V and 5 from J, leaving 14 bases between them. Germline V lookup: CDR1 SGHTS, CDR2 YDEGEE. The CDR3 has 15 amino acids. The CDR3 is CASSLFWTVEDTQYF. The CDR3 DNA is TGTGCCAGCAGCTTGTTCTGGACGGTGGAAGATACGCAGTATTTT.

The V call is TRBV7-9, the J call TRBJ1-2; D is ambiguous. The germline V gene has CDR1 SEHNR and CDR2 FQNEAQ (reference sequence). This CDR3 has 15 residues. The ends were cut back, 5 bases at V and 7 bases at J, with 20 bases in the middle. The CDR3 nucleotides read TGTGCCAGCAGCCCACCTCCCCAAGGGCAGCGTGGCTACACCTTC. Translated: CASSPPPQGQRGYTF.

The rearrangement uses TRBV7-2 and TRBJ2-2; D gene uncertain. With 2 bases removed from V and 6 bases from J, the gap between germline ends came to 19 bases. From germline, CDR1 is SGHTA and CDR2 FQGNSA. This CDR3 contains 17 residues. CDR3 amino acids: CASSLNIRASVAGELFF. The CDR3 DNA is TGTGCCAGCAGCTTAAATATCCGGGCGAGCGTTGCCGGGGAGCTGTTTTTT.

The rearrangement uses TRBV30 and TRBJ1-2, with 8 positions matching TRBD1. V lost 1 base and J lost 4; bases outside the gene matches: 5. Germline V gives CDR1 GTSNPN, CDR2 SVGIG (reference sequence). This CDR3 spans 14 amino acids. The DNA for the CDR3 is TGTGCCTGGAGTGGGACAGGGCTCGGCTATGGCTACACCTTC. This translates into CAWSGTGLGYGYTF.

The CDR3: CASSQDVGLTGNTIYF. CDR3 nucleotide sequence: TGTGCCAGCAGCCAAGACGTGGGTCTTACTGGAAACACCATATATTTT. The chain uses TRBV14 and TRBJ1-3; D call uncertain. The V gene's germline CDR1 is SGHDN and CDR2 FVKESK. This CDR3 has 16 residues. Trimming pared 0 bases from V and 2 bases from J, leaving 11 bases between.

J is TRBJ2-7 and V is TRBV7-9; D uncertain. CDR3 length: 11 residues. V lost 5 bases and J lost 1, with 3 bases in between. Germline assignment: CDR1 SEHNR and CDR2 FQNEAQ (reference sequence). CDR3 coding DNA: TGTGCCAGCAGCCCTTCCTACGAGCAGTACTTC. Protein sequence: CASSPSYEQYF.

Of note for this clone: The sample holds other DNA sequences that translate to the same CDR3. V and J are TRBV5-1 and TRBJ2-2, with D tentatively TRBD1 (6 bases). The CDR3 length is 15 residues. Trimming took off 0 bases at V and 5 bases at J, with 11 bases between the two ends. Germline-derived CDR1 and CDR2 are SGHRS and YFSETQ. CDR3 sequence: CASSLAGQGTGELFF. The CDR3 bases are TGCGCCAGCAGCTTGGCCGGTCAGGGGACCGGGGAGCTGTTTTTT.

This clone was recorded a few times. The J gene is TRBJ1-3, the V gene TRBV11-3, with a possible D match to TRBD1 (5 bases). The CDR3 consists of 13 residues. Per the germline V gene, CDR1 is SGHNT and CDR2 is YENEEA. The V end lost 4 bases, the J end lost 4 bases, and 8 bases lay between the germline ends. The CDR3 bases are TGTGCCAGCAGCTCCGCAGGGGGAAACACCATATATTTT. It encodes CASSSAGGNTIYF.

This chain joins TRBV7-2 and TRBJ2-7; maybe TRBD1 (6 bases). The CDR3 sequence is 11 residues long. Between the trimmed V and J ends, which lost 4 bases and 7 bases, there was a span of 8 bases. In germline, CDR1 is SGHTA, CDR2 FQGNSA. Here the CDR3 DNA reads TGTGCCAGCAGCTCCGACAGGGAGCAGTACTTC. Encoded protein: CASSSDREQYF.

This chain connects TRBV3-1 (or the pseudogene TRBV3-2) to TRBJ1-2; unclear D gene. Germline CDR1 is LGHDT and CDR2 is YNNKEL (reference sequence). The V end lost 5 bases, the J end lost 6 bases, and 7 bases lay between the germline ends. The CDR3 length is 11 residues. The CDR3 protein is CASSGRNGYTF. Written as DNA, the CDR3 is TGTGCCAGCAGCGGACGAAATGGCTACACCTTC.

The chain employs TRBV28 and TRBJ2-1; 10 bases match TRBD1. Germline values: CDR1 MDHEN, CDR2 SYDVKM. After removal of 6 bases from V and 6 bases from J, the junction contained 8 bases not matched to a gene. The CDR3 spans 15 residues. The CDR3 protein is CASRFWGTGVNEQFF. The CDR3 DNA is TGTGCCAGCAGATTTTGGGGGACAGGGGTCAATGAGCAGTTCTTC.

The CDR3 loop reads CASSVRAGDDTEAFF. The CDR3 DNA follows: TGTGCCAGCAGCGTAAGGGCGGGGGACGACACTGAAGCTTTCTTT. V and J are TRBV9 and TRBJ1-1, with TRBD1 as a possible D gene (5 bases). Deletions cut 1 base from V and 3 bases from J, with 13 bases between. Germline V gives CDR1 SGDLS, CDR2 YYNGEE. CDR3 length: 15 amino acids.

This clone was recorded a few times. This chain joins TRBV5-4 and TRBJ1-6; D remains unclear. The CDR3 sequence is 15 residues long. CDR1 SGHNT and CDR2 YYREEE come from the germline V gene (reference sequence). Trimming took off 4 bases at V and 5 bases at J, with 13 bases between the two ends. CDR3 loop: CASSGGPTDNSPLHF. The CDR3 DNA is TGTGCCAGCAGCGGCGGGCCTACAGATAATTCACCCCTCCACTTT.